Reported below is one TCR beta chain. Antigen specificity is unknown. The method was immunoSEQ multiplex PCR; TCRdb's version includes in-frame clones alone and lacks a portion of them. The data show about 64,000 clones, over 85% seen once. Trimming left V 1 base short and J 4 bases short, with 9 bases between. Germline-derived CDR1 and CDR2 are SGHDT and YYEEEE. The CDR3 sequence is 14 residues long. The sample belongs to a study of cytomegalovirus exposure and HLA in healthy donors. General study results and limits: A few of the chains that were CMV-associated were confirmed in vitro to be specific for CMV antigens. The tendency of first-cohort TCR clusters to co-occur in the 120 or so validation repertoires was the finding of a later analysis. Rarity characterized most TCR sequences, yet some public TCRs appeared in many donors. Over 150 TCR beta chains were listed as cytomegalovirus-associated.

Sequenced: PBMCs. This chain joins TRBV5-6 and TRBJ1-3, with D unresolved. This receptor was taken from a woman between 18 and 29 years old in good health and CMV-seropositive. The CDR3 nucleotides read TGTGCCAGCAGCTTGAAACTAACCGGAAACACCATATATTTT. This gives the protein CASSLKLTGNTIYF.